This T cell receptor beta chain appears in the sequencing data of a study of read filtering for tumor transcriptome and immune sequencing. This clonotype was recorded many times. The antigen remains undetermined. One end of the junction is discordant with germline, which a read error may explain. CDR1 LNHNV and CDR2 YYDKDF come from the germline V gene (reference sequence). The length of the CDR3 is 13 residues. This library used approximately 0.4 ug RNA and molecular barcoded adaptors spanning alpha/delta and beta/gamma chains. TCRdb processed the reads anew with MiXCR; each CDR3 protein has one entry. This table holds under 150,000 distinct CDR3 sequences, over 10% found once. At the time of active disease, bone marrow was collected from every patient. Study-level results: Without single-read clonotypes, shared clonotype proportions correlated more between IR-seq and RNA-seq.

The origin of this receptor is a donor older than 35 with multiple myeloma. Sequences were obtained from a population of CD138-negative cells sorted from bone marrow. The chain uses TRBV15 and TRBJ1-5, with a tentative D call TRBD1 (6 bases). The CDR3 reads CATREGHIQPRHF. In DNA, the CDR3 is TGTGCCACCAGAGAGGGACATATCCAGCCCCGGCATTTT.